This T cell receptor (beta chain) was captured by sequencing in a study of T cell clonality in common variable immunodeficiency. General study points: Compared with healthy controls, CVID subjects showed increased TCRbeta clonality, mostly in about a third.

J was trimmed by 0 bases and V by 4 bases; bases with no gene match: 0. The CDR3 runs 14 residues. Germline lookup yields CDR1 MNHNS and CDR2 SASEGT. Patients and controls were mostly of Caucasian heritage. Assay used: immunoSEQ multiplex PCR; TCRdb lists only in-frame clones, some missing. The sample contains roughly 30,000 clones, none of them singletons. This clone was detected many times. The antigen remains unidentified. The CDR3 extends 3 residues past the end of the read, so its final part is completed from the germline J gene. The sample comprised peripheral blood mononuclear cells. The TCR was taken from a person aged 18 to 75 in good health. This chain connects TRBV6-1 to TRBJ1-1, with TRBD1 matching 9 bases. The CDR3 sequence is CASSGQGVNTEAFF. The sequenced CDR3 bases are TGTGCCAGCAGTGGACAGGGGGTGAACACTGAA.